This paragraph covers one T cell receptor beta chain sequence. Trimming took 6 bases from V and 6 from J; bases not matched to a gene: 7. CDR3 length: 15 amino acids. Germline V lookup: CDR1 MNHEY, CDR2 SMNVEV (reference sequence). This sample was taken from a study of T cells after yellow fever vaccination. TCRdb itself ran the 5' RACE reads through MiXCR, one entry per CDR3 protein. The sample carries about 73,000 distinct CDR3 sequences, approximately 8% recorded once. This sample comprised CD8+ T cells sorted from PBMCs, obtained on the day of the yellow fever booster vaccination. This sequence was found in a man younger than 45 who received the YFV17D yellow fever vaccine. The chain joins TRBV27 to TRBJ2-1; 11 nucleotides match TRBD1. This CDR3 is CASSPGTGGGNEQFF. CDR3 coding DNA: TGTGCCAGCAGCCCCGGGACAGGGGGTGGCAATGAGCAGTTCTTC.